This T cell receptor (beta chain) stems from a study of T cells in localized non-small cell lung cancer. General study findings and limits: Longer survival (overall) was linked to higher T cell density in blood. Clonality peaked in uninvolved adjacent lung rather than tumor. Within adjacent lung there appeared a median 57 of the top 100 tumor clones.

Clones were sequenced by immunoSEQ multiplex PCR, and TCRdb holds only the in-frame ones, with some missing. The sample records about 18,000 clones, almost 85% being singletons. Concerning this clone itself: What it binds is not known.

This specimen was peripheral blood, taken before any cancer treatment. The source of this sequence is a male donor older than 55 with stage I lung adenocarcinoma.

CDR3: CASSLAGHNTGELFF. The CDR3 DNA follows: TGTGCCAGCAGCTTAGCGGGACATAATACCGGGGAGCTGTTTTTT. V usage is TRBV11-2 and J usage is TRBJ2-2; a possible D gene is TRBD1 (6 bases). V lost 1 base to trimming and J lost 5 bases, with 11 bases between them. CDR1 SGHAT and CDR2 FQNNGV come from the germline V gene. The CDR3 has 15 amino acids. The full variable domain, its missing parts supplied by reference TRBV11-2 and TRBJ2-2, is EAGVAQSPRYKIIEKRQSVAFWCNPISGHATLYWYQQILGQGPKLLIQFQNNGVVDDSQLPKDRFSAERLKGVDSTLKIQPAKLEDSAVYLCASSLAGHNTGELFFGEGSRLTVL.